A single sample gave rise to the 8 T cell receptor beta chains below, sequenced in a study of blood T cell repertoires in COVID-19. Clones were read by immunoSEQ multiplex PCR, and TCRdb kept only the in-frame ones, dropping some. Here the sample spans roughly 190,000 clones, roughly 91% being singletons. The sequencing input was peripheral blood. The source is a human donor in a cohort sampled during active COVID-19.

The rearrangement joins TRBV5-8 to TRBJ1-2; perhaps TRBD1 as D (5 bases). From germline, CDR1 is SGHTS and CDR2 YDEGEE. The CDR3 loop spans 17 amino acids. Trimming stripped 4 bases from V and 6 bases from J, with 25 bases between. CDR3 sequence reads: CASSLGAAPPPGHGYTF. The CDR3 region has the DNA TGTGCCAGCAGCCTAGGGGCCGCACCCCCCCCAGGTCATGGCTACACCTTC.

V usage is TRBV7-2 and J usage is TRBJ1-5; TRBD1 is a possible D gene (5 bases). The germline V and J ends were trimmed by 2 bases and 1 base, with 6 bases remaining between them. CDR1 is SGHTA, CDR2 FQGNSA, per germline. CDR3 length equals 14 residues. The CDR3 nucleotides are TGTGCCAGCAGCTTAAGGGGAAGCAATCAGCCCCAGCATTTT. Protein product: CASSLRGSNQPQHF.

This chain uses TRBV7-2 with TRBJ2-1, with 13 nucleotides matching TRBD2. This CDR3 is 15 amino acids long. Germline V gene lookup returns CDR1 SGHTA and CDR2 FQGNSA. With 5 bases clipped from V and 5 bases from J, the junction kept 3 bases outside the gene matches. The CDR3 nucleotides read TGTGCCAGCAGCCCCGGGACTAGCGGGGACAATGAGCAGTTCTTC. Amino acids: CASSPGTSGDNEQFF.

The chain employs TRBV5-1 and TRBJ2-5; the match to TRBD1 covers 9 bases. This CDR3 comprises 14 residues. J lost 0 bases, V lost 3 bases, and 0 bases had no gene match. CDR1 and CDR2 (germline): SGHRS, YFSETQ. The CDR3: CASSWTGDQETQYF. CDR3 bases: TGCGCCAGCAGCTGGACAGGGGACCAAGAGACCCAGTACTTC.

The count of this clone is one. This rearrangement joins TRBV5-4 to TRBJ2-3, with D possibly being TRBD2 (6 bases). The CDR3 runs 15 residues. Germline CDR1 SGHNT, CDR2 YYREEE (reference sequence). V gave up 4 bases and J gave up 2 bases, with 14 bases separating them. CDR3 sequence (DNA): TGTGCCAGCAGCGCACATAGCGGACCCACAGATACGCAGTATTTT. Translated, it gives CASSAHSGPTDTQYF.

The V call is TRBV5-5, the J call TRBJ2-7; TRBD2 matches 7 bases. J gave up 2 bases and V 2 bases, and 13 bases lay outside the gene matches. This CDR3 has 17 residues. Germline V gene lookup returns CDR1 SGHKS and CDR2 YYEKEE (reference sequence). The CDR3 spells CASSLESLAAATYEQYF. CDR3 nucleotide sequence: TGTGCCAGCAGCTTAGAATCCCTAGCGGCCGCGACCTACGAGCAGTACTTC.

The V and J genes are TRBV4-1 and TRBJ1-6; no reliable D call. The germline gives CDR1 MGHRA, CDR2 YSYEKL. Trimming removed 0 bases at V and 10 bases at J, with 10 bases between. The CDR3 sequence is 14 residues long. The CDR3 here is CASSQDAESSPLHF. The CDR3 DNA is TGCGCCAGCAGCCAAGACGCCGAAAGCTCACCCCTCCACTTT.

The chain couples TRBV5-1 to TRBJ2-1, with a weak D call TRBD2 (5 bases). Trimming pared 2 bases from V and 4 bases from J, leaving 13 bases between. The germline V gene has CDR1 SGHRS and CDR2 YFSETQ. The CDR3 is 15 amino acids. The DNA of the CDR3 is TGCGCCAGCAGCTTCAGGCTAGCAGCTTACAATGAGCAGTTCTTC. The encoded protein is CASSFRLAAYNEQFF.